The TCR beta chain under discussion was sequenced for a study of response to subunit inactivated influenza vaccine. Study results and limitations: Each seasonal influenza vaccination recruits few new T cells, the authors suggested.

As for this clonotype: What it binds is unknown.

The CDR3 has 14 residues. V dropped 5 bases and J dropped 6; count of bases not matched to a gene: 7. Germline CDR1 SGHVS, CDR2 FQNEAQ. In TCRdb, the RT-PCR reads were re-called with MiXCR into one record per CDR3 protein. The data contain hundreds of thousands of distinct CDR3 sequences, 14% of them seen just once; the ten biggest clones take up approximately 6.5%. The source of this sequence is a man over 45 who received an inactivated influenza vaccine. This rearrangement joins TRBV7-8 to TRBJ1-1; TRBD1 agrees at 9 bases. The sample in question was PBMCs from blood, obtained approximately 15 days before vaccination. This CDR3 reads CASSPEGQGAEAFF. The CDR3 DNA sequence: TGTGCCAGCAGCCCAGAGGGACAGGGCGCTGAAGCTTTCTTT.